This T cell receptor (beta chain) was documented in a study of T cell changes during pregnancy in multiple sclerosis. Some clones are missing from TCRdb's copy, which holds only in-frame ones; the method was immunoSEQ multiplex PCR. The sample shows around 60,000 clones, about 90% of them seen only once. Germline V gene lookup returns CDR1 SGHTA and CDR2 FQGNSA. The CDR3 contains 14 residues. V gave up 0 bases and J gave up 3 bases, with 8 bases separating them. Sample: CD4+ T cells from peripheral blood mononuclear cells, taken after pregnancy. The rearrangement links TRBV7-2 to TRBJ1-2; D possibly corresponds to TRBD1 (5 bases). This clonotype originated in a female donor in good health, enrolled as a control in a pregnancy study. CDR3 region: CASSLAPGDYGYTF. CDR3 nucleotide sequence: TGTGCCAGCAGCTTAGCCCCGGGGGACTATGGCTACACCTTC.